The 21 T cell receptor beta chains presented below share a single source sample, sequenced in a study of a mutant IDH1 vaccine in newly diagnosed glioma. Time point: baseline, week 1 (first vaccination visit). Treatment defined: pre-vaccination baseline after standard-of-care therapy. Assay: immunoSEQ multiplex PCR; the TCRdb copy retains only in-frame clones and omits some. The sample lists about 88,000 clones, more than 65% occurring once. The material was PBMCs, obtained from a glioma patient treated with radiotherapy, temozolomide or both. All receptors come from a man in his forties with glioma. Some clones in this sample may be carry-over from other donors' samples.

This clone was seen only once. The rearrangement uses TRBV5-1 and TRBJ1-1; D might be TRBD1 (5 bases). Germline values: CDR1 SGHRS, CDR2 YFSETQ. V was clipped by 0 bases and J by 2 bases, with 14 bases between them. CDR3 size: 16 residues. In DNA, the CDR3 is TGCGCCAGCAGCTTGGGGGCAGGGCAGCCAAACACTGAAGCTTTCTTT. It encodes CASSLGAGQPNTEAFF.

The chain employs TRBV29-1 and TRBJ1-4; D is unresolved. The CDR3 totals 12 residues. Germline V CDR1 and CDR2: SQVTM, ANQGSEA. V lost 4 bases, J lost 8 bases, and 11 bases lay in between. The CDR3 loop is CSVARGNEKLFF. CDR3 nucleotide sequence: TGCAGCGTTGCAAGAGGGAACGAAAAACTGTTTTTT.

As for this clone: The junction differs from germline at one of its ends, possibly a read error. The CDR3 coding sequence is TGTGCTAGCAGCGCCACGGACCTTAGCTCCGGGGAGCTGTTTTTT. The encoded protein is CASSATDLSSGELFF. J is TRBJ2-2 and V is TRBV7-7; D ambiguous. Germline V gene data show CDR1 as SSHAT and CDR2 as FNYEAQ (reference sequence). The CDR3 runs to 15 residues. The entire variable domain, with the rest obtained from reference TRBV7-7 and TRBJ2-2, is as follows: GAGVSQSPRYKVTKRGQDVTLRCDPISSHATLYWYQQALGQGPEFLTYFNYEAQPDKSGLPSDRFSAERPEGSISTLTIQRTEQRDSAMYRCASSATDLSSGELFFGEGSRLTVL.

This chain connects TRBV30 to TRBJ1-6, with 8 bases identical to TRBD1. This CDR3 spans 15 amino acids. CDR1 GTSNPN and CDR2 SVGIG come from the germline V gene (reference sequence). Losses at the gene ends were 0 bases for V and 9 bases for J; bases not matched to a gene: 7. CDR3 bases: TGTGCCTGGAGTGTAGACAGGGGCCCTGGTTCACCCCTCCACTTT. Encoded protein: CAWSVDRGPGSPLHF.

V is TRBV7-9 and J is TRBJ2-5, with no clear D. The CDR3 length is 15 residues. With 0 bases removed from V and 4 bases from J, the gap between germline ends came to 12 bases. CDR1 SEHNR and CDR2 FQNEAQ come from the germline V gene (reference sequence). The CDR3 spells CASSLAIGQGETQYF. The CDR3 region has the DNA TGTGCCAGCAGCTTAGCGATAGGGCAAGGAGAGACCCAGTACTTC.

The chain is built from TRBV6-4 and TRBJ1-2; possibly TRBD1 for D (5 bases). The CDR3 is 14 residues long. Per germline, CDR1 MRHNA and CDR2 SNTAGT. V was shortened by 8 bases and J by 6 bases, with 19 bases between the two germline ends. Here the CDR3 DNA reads TGTGCCAGCCGCGACCCGCAGGGAAAAGATGGCTACACCTTC. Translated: CASRDPQGKDGYTF.

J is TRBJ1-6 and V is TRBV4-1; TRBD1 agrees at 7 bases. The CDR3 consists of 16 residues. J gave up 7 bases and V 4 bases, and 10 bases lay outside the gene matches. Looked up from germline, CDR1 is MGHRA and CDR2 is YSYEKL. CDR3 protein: CASSPQRDSQNSPLHF. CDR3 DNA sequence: TGCGCCAGCAGCCCGCAGCGGGACAGCCAGAATTCACCCCTCCACTTT.

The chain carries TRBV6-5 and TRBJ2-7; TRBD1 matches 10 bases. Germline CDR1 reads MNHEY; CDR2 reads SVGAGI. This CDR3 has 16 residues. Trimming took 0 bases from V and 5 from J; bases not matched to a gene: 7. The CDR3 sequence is CASSYSMGQGFHEQYF. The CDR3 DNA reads TGTGCCAGCAGTTACTCGATGGGACAGGGGTTCCACGAGCAGTACTTC.

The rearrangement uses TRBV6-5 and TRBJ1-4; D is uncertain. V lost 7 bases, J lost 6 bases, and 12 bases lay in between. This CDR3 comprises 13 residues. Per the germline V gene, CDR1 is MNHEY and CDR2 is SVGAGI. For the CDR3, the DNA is TGTGCCAGCAACCGGGATGGGGATGAAAAACTGTTTTTT. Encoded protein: CASNRDGDEKLFF.

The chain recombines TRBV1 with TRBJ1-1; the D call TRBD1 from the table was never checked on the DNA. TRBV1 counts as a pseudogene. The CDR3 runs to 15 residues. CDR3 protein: CTSSHDRGWGTEAFF. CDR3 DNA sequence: TGCACCAGCAGCCACGACAGGGGTTGGGGCACTGAAGCTTTCTTT.

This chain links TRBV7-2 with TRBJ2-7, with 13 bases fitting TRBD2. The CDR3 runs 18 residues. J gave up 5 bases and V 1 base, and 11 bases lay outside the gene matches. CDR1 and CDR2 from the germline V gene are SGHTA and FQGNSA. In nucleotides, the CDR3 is TGTGCCAGCAGCTTAGGACTAGCGGGGGGCGGACTTCTCGACGAGCAGTACTTC. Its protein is CASSLGLAGGGLLDEQYF.

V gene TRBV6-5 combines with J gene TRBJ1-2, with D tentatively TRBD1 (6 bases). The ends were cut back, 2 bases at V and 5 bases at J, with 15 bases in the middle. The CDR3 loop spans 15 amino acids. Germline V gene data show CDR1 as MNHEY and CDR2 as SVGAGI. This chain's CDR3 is CASSYTRGTTYGYTF. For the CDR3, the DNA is TGTGCCAGCAGTTACACAAGGGGGACTACGTATGGCTACACCTTC.

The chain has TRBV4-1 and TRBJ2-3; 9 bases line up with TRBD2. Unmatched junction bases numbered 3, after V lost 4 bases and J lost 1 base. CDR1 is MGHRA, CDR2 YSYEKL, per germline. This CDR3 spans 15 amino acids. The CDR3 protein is CASSPERGGTDTQYF. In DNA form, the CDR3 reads TGCGCCAGCAGCCCTGAGCGGGGGGGCACAGATACGCAGTATTTT.

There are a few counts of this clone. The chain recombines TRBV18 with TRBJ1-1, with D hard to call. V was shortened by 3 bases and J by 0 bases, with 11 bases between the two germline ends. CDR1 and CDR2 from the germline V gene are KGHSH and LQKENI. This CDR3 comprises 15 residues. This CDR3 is CASSPPSTMNTEAFF. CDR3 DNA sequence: TGTGCCAGCTCACCGCCGAGTACCATGAACACTGAAGCTTTCTTT.

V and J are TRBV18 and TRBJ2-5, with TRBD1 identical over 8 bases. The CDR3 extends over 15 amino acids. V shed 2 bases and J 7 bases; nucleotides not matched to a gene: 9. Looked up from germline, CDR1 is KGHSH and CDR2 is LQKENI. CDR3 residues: CASSPSFGQGTTQYF. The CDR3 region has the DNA TGTGCCAGCTCACCAAGTTTTGGACAGGGTACGACCCAGTACTTC. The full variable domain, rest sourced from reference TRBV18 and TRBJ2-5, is NAGVMQNPRHLVRRRGQEARLRCSPMKGHSHVYWYRQLPEEGLKFMVYLQKENIIDESGMPKERFSAEFPKEGPSILRIQQVVRGDSAAYFCASSPSFGQGTTQYFGPGTRLLVL.

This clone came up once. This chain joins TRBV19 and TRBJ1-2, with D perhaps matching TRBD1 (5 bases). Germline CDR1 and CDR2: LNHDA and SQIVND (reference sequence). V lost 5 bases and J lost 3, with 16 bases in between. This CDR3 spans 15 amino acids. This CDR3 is CASSSQLGGDYGYTF. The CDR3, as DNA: TGTGCCAGTAGTTCGCAGCTGGGAGGGGACTATGGCTACACCTTC.

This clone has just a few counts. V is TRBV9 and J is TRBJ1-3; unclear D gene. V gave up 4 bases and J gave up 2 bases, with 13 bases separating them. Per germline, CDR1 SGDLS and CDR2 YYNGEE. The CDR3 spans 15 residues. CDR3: CASSTHEGPGNTIYF. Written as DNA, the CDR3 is TGTGCCAGCAGCACTCATGAGGGTCCTGGAAACACCATATATTTT.

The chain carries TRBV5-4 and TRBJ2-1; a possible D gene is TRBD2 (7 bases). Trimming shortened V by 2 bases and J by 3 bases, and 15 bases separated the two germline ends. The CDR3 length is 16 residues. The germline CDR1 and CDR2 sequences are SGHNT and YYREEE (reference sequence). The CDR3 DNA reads TGTGCCAGCAGCTTTGGGGGGGGGCAGGGCTACAATGAGCAGTTCTTC. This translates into CASSFGGGQGYNEQFF. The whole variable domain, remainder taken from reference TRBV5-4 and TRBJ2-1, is ETGVTQSPTHLIKTRGQQVTLRCSSQSGHNTVSWYQQALGQGPQFIFQYYREEENGRGNFPPRFSGLQFPNYSSELNVNALELDDSALYLCASSFGGGQGYNEQFFGPGTRLTVL.

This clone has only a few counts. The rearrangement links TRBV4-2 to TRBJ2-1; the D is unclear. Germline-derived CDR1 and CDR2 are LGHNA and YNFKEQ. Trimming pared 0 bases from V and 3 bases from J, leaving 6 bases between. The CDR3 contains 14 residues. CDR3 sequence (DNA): TGTGCCAGCAGCCAAGATAAGGTCTACAATGAGCAGTTCTTC. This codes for CASSQDKVYNEQFF.

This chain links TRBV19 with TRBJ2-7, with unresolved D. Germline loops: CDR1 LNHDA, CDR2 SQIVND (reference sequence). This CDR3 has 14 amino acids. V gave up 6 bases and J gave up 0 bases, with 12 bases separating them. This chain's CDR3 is CASSPTLLSYEQYF. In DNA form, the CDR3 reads TGTGCCAGTAGCCCTACACTACTCTCCTACGAGCAGTACTTC.

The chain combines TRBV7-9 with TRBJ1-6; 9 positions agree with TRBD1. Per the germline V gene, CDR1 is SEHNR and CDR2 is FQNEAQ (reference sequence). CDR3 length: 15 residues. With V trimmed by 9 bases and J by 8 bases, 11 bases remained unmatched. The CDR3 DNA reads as TGTGCCAGTATACAGGACAGGGGAGGGGATTCACCCCTCCACTTT. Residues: CASIQDRGGDSPLHF.